The TCR beta chain described here comes from a study of T cell responses to AZD1222 COVID-19 vaccine. Findings and caveats of the study: Mostly white British, mostly female donors; authors suggested clonal diversity may be underestimated.

Trimming took off 6 bases at V and 4 bases at J, with 10 bases between the two ends. The CDR3 has 12 residues. The germline V gene has CDR1 MDHEN and CDR2 SYDVKM. TCRdb's table, derived via immunoSEQ multiplex PCR, lists solely in-frame clones and lacks some. The sample holds roughly 77,000 clones, approximately 92% seen once. Second-dose schedules of about 4 or about 12 weeks were combined. In the case of this clone: Its target is unknown.

The material was peripheral blood, obtained 28 days after the second AZD1222 dose. This chain uses TRBV28 with TRBJ2-7; D is uncertain. The TCR originated in an adult who received the AZD1222 COVID-19 vaccine. The CDR3 is CASRSDLYEQYF. The CDR3 coding sequence is TGTGCCAGCAGATCAGACTTATACGAGCAGTACTTC.